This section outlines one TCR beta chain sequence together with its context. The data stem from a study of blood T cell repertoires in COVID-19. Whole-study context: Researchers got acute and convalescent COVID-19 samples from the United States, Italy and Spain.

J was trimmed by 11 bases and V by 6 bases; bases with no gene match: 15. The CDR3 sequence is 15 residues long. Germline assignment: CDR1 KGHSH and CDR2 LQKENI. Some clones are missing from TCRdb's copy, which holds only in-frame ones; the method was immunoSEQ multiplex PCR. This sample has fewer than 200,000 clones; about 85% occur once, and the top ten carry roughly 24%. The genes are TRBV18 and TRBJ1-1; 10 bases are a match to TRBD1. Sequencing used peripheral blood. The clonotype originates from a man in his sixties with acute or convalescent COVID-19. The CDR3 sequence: CASSPGTGVELNAFF. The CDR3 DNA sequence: TGTGCCAGCTCTCCCGGGACAGGGGTCGAGTTGAACGCTTTCTTT. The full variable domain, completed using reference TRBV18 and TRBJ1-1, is NAGVMQNPRHLVRRRGQEARLRCSPMKGHSHVYWYRQLPEEGLKFMVYLQKENIIDESGMPKERFSAEFPKEGPSILRIQQVVRGDSAAYFCASSPGTGVELNAFFGQGTRLTVV.